Listed below are T cell receptor beta chains from one sample, sequenced in a study of blood T cell repertoires in COVID-19. Profiled with immunoSEQ multiplex PCR; TCRdb holds only in-frame clones, not every one. The data show fewer than 250,000 clones, 89% seen once. Sequenced: peripheral blood. All receptors derive from a man aged 60 to 69 who had recovered from COVID-19. The CDR3 runs from the conserved cysteine through the conserved F or W. Each record gives: D gene, J gene, V gene, CDR3 protein. D genes are given only for firm matches.

TRBD1 | TRBJ2-7 | TRBV11-2 | CASSRTGGSYEQYF
. | TRBJ1-6 | TRBV7-2 | CASSLGSNNSPLHF
. | TRBJ2-2 | TRBV7-9 | CASSSPPWQAAGELFF
TRBD1 | TRBJ1-5 | TRBV18 | CASSPVGTGGSNQPQHF
. | TRBJ2-2 | TRBV4-2 | CASSQHRDTYTGELFF
. | TRBJ1-5 | TRBV5-1 | CAGRQANSNQPQHF
. | TRBJ1-6 | TRBV4-3 | CASSQDLSGRNSPLHF
TRBD1 | TRBJ1-3 | TRBV28 | CASSLDRSSGNTIYF
. | TRBJ2-4 | TRBV10-3 | CAIRAPGGNIQYF
TRBD1 | TRBJ2-7 | TRBV3-1/TRBV3-2 | CASSQISGGYEQYF
TRBD1 | TRBJ1-2 | TRBV27 | CASSPGQGRANYGYTF
. | TRBJ1-1 | TRBV30 | CAWSRANTEAFF
TRBD2 | TRBJ2-5 | TRBV24-1 | CATRGSGGQETQYF
TRBD2 | TRBJ2-7 | TRBV11-2 | CASSGRTSLVVDF
TRBD1 | TRBJ2-5 | TRBV10-3 | CAISDPPTGQETQYF
TRBD2 | TRBJ2-1 | TRBV7-2 | CASSLGSGSSNEQFF
TRBD1 | TRBJ2-7 | TRBV7-3 | CASSPDGQVPSYEQYF
. | TRBJ1-6 | TRBV2 | CASFRLFSPLHF